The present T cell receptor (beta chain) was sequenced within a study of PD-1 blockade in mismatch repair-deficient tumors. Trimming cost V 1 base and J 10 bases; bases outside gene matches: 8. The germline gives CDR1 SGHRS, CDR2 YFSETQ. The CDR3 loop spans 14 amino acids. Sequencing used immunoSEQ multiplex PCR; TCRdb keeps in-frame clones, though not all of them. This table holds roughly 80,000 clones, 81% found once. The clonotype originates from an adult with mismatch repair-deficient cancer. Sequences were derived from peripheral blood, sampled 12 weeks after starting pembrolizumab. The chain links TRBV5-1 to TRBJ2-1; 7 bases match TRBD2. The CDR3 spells CASSLPRETSEQFF. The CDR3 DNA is TGCGCCAGCAGCTTGCCTCGGGAGACTAGCGAGCAGTTCTTC.